This entry is about one T cell receptor beta chain. Its target is not known. These data are taken from a study of Graves' ophthalmopathy and Graves' hyperthyroidism. Study-wide results and caveats: The model reached approximately 71% sensitivity and approximately 72% specificity for predicting ophthalmopathy progression. Most clonotypes expanded in thyroid above 0.001 frequency were present in blood too.

Looked up from germline, CDR1 is DFQATT and CDR2 is SNEGSKA (reference sequence). V dropped 2 bases and J dropped 4 bases, with 11 bases sitting between them. The CDR3 runs to 13 residues. Hyperthyroidism patients had new diagnoses, durations under 2 months, and ages of 18 to 65. For repertoire sequencing, the TCR beta CDR3 regions were amplified from RNA transcripts. Second-round multiplex PCR came after first-round RT-PCR with HTBI primers. TCRdb passed the multiplex PCR reads through MiXCR, listing each CDR3 protein once. The data contain just over 400,000 distinct CDR3 sequences, around a fifth of them seen just once; the ten biggest clones take up approximately 3%.

The sequenced material came from peripheral blood. The receptor was derived from a woman younger than 35 with stable Graves' hyperthyroidism. This chain uses TRBV20-1 with TRBJ2-5; possibly TRBD1 for D (5 bases). In DNA, the CDR3 is TGCAGTGCTAGATCAGGGAATGGAGAGACCCAGTACTTC. It yields the protein CSARSGNGETQYF.